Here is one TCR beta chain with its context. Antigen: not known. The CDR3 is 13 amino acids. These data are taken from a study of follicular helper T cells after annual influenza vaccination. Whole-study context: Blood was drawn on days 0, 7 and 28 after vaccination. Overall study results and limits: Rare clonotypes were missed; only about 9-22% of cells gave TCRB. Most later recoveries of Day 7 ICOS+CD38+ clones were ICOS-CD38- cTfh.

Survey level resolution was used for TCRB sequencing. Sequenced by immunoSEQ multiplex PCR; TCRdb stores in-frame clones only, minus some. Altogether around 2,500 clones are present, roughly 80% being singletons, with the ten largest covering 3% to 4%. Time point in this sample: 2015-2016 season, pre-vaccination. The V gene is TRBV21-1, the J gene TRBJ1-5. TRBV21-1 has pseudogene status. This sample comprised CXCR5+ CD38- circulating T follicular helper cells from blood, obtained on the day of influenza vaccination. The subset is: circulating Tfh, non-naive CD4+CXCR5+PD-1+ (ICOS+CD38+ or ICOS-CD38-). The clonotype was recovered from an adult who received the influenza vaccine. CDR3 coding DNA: TGTGCCAGCGGAAAGGTATGTGATCAGCCCCAGCATTTT. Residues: CASGKVCDQPQHF.